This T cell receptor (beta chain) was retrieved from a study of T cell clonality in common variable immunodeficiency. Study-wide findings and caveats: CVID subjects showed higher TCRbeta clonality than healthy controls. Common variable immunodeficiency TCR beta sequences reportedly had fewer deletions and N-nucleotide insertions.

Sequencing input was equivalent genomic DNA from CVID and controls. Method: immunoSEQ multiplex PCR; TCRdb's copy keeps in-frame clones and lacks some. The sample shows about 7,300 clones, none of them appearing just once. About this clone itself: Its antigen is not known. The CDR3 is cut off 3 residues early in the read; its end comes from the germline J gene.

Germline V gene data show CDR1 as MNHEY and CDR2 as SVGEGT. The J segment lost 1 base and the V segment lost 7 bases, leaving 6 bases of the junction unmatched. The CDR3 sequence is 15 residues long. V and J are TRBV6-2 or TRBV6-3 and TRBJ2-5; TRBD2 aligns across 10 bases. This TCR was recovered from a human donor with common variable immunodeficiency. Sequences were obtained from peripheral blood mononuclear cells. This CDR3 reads CASKEPSGSQETQYF. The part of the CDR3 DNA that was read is TGTGCCAGCAAGGAGCCTAGCGGGAGCCAAGAGACC.